The 6 T cell receptor beta chains below were found in one sample sequenced in a study of shared T cell receptors in the human thymus. Profiling relied on immunoSEQ multiplex PCR, and the TCRdb table lists in-frame clones only, not all of them. The table has about 660,000 clones, roughly 90% seen once. A further study also used this sample, focusing on human thymus T cells.

Sequencing was performed on thymocytes. Receptor source: a boy in the first two years of life with a congenital heart defect.

V is TRBV6-5 and J is TRBJ2-7; TRBD2 might be the D (5 bases). CDR3 length: 15 residues. The ends were cut back, 2 bases at V and 4 bases at J, with 15 bases in the middle. The V gene's germline CDR1 is MNHEY and CDR2 SVGAGI. The CDR3 coding sequence is TGTGCCAGCAGTTACCCGGCGCCCCGGGGATACGAGCAGTACTTC. Amino acids: CASSYPAPRGYEQYF.

CDR3 DNA: TGCGCCAGCAGTCAAAACCGGGACAGGGGCGATCAGCCCCAGCATTTT. Its translation: CASSQNRDRGDQPQHF. The gene calls are TRBV23-1 and TRBJ1-5; 10 bases align to TRBD1. TRBV23-1 is an ORF, with its function uncertain. The CDR3 covers 16 residues. Losses at the gene ends were 2 bases for V and 5 bases for J; bases not matched to a gene: 6.

The V and J genes are TRBV9 and TRBJ2-3, with 16 positions matching TRBD2. This CDR3 region has 18 residues. V trimming: 5 bases; J trimming: 3 bases; junction bases outside the gene matches: 9. Germline CDR1 SGDLS, CDR2 YYNGEE. The CDR3: CASSPGTSGRDKTDTQYF. Written as DNA, the CDR3 is TGTGCCAGCAGTCCCGGGACTAGCGGGAGGGATAAAACAGATACGCAGTATTTT.

This chain links TRBV30 with TRBJ1-1, with D hard to call. Trimming took 2 bases from V and 4 from J, leaving 20 bases between them. Germline V gene sequence: CDR1 GTSNPN, CDR2 SVGIG (reference sequence). CDR3 length equals 16 residues. The CDR3 coding sequence is TGTGCCTGGAGTCGCTCACTTGGACTCGGAAGCACTGAAGCTTTCTTT. Protein product: CAWSRSLGLGSTEAFF.

This clone has a single count. V and J are TRBV4-1 and TRBJ2-4; 7 nucleotides agree with TRBD2. V was pared by 3 bases and J by 1 base, with 6 bases of the junction left unmatched. CDR3 size: 16 residues. Germline-derived CDR1 and CDR2 are MGHRA and YSYEKL. The CDR3 region has the DNA TGCGCCAGCAGCCATAAGCGGGATTTGGCCAAAAACATTCAGTACTTC. Its translation is CASSHKRDLAKNIQYF.

J is TRBJ2-7 and V is TRBV14; a possible D gene is TRBD1 (8 bases). Germline CDR1 is SGHDN and CDR2 is FVKESK. There are 15 residues in the CDR3. The V and J ends lost 1 base and 3 bases respectively, with 13 bases between them. The CDR3, as DNA: TGTGCCAGCAGCCAAGCGACAGGGGACTACTACGAGCAGTACTTC. It yields the protein CASSQATGDYYEQYF.